A single sample gave rise to the 3 T cell receptor beta chains below, sequenced in a study of control samples from healthy donors and cancer patients. Sequencing was performed with immunoSEQ multiplex PCR; in TCRdb, only in-frame clones are kept and a portion is missing. The sample includes 150,000 to 200,000 clones, around 90% of them seen just once. Specimen: blood. The receptors here all came from a young man in good health.

This clone was recorded once. J is TRBJ1-4 and V is TRBV2; tentatively, D is TRBD1 (6 bases). The CDR3 is 15 amino acids. Germline lookup yields CDR1 SNHLY and CDR2 FYNNEI. With 6 bases removed from V and 2 bases from J, the gap between germline ends came to 13 bases. CDR3 sequence reads: CASRAYRATNEKLFF. CDR3 nucleotide sequence: TGTGCCAGCAGGGCCTACAGGGCCACTAATGAAAAACTGTTTTTT. Supplemented by reference TRBV2 and TRBJ1-4, the full variable domain reads EPEVTQTPSHQVTQMGQEVILRCVPISNHLYFYWYRQILGQKVEFLVSFYNNEISEKSEIFDDQFSVERPDGSNFTLKIRSTKLEDSAMYFCASRAYRATNEKLFFGSGTQLSVL.

This clone occurred once. The J gene is TRBJ2-7, the V gene TRBV2; unclear D gene. The CDR3 length is 11 residues. Germline CDR1 SNHLY, CDR2 FYNNEI. V was clipped by 7 bases and J by 3 bases, with 7 bases between them. CDR3 bases: TGTGCCAGCACGGCCGACTACGAGCAGTACTTC. It specifies CASTADYEQYF.

This clone showed up just once. The chain couples TRBV11-2 to TRBJ2-1; either TRBD1 or TRBD2 may fit D (7 bases each). The CDR3 consists of 16 residues. The V end was cut by 5 bases, the J end by 8 bases, with 22 bases between. Germline CDR1 SGHAT, CDR2 FQNNGV. The CDR3 nucleotides read TGTGCCAGCAGCCTAAGACTAGCACCCAGGGGGGATGAGCAGTTCTTC. Amino acid sequence: CASSLRLAPRGDEQFF.